A single sample gave rise to the 25 T cell receptor beta chains below, sequenced in a study of blood T cells in healthy people across ages. Primers used in a second PCR of about 6 to 11 cycles were a sample-barcoded 5' primer and a J-beta primer mix. MiXCR, run by TCRdb on the 5' RACE reads, gives a single entry per CDR3 protein. The table records 1,800,000 or so distinct CDR3 sequences, about two fifths of them present only once. The source material was blood. Receptors were obtained from a human donor in good health.

This clonotype was found once. No conserved phenylalanine or tryptophan ends this CDR3, so it is likely a read error. The chain employs TRBV5-1 and TRBJ1-2; D may be TRBD1 (6 bases). This CDR3 contains 14 residues. Germline V gives CDR1 SGHRS, CDR2 YFSETQ. V was cut by 5 bases and J by 8 bases, with 19 bases left in between. In DNA form, the CDR3 reads TGCGCCAGCAGTAATGGGACACCACGAATCGGCTACACCTGC. The encoded protein is CASSNGTPRIGYTC.

The chain employs TRBV27 and TRBJ2-7, with unresolved D. Germline V gene sequence: CDR1 MNHEY, CDR2 SMNVEV (reference sequence). This CDR3 has 15 amino acids. V shed 5 bases and J shed 4 bases, with 18 bases lying between them. The CDR3 here is CASSIFVPPPYEQYF. The CDR3 bases are TGTGCCAGCAGTATTTTTGTCCCCCCACCATACGAGCAGTACTTC.

To note about this clonotype: The junction departs from germline at one end; a sequencing error may be responsible. The rearrangement uses TRBV7-2 and TRBJ1-2; D remains ambiguous. Germline CDR1 is SGHTA and CDR2 is FQGNSA. The CDR3 loop spans 13 amino acids. CDR3 DNA: TGTGCCAGCAGCTACGACCCGGGGAATGGCTACGCCTTC. It translates to CASSYDPGNGYAF.

The chain's CDR3 is CASSGDFGNQPQHF. CDR3 sequence (DNA): TGTGCCAGCAGTGGGGACTTCGGCAATCAGCCCCAGCATTTT. The rearrangement joins TRBV6-2 or TRBV6-3 to TRBJ1-5; possible D gene TRBD1, 5 bases. The CDR3 covers 14 residues. CDR1 and CDR2 from the germline V gene are MNHEY and SVGEGT. Between the trimmed V and J ends, which lost 5 bases and 2 bases, there was a span of 10 bases.

This clonotype came up a few times. V is TRBV9 and J is TRBJ1-2, with D possibly being TRBD1 (5 bases). V was shortened by 6 bases and J by 7 bases, with 16 bases between the two germline ends. The CDR3 runs to 13 residues. The germline V gene encodes CDR1 SGDLS and CDR2 YYNGEE. DNA for the CDR3: TGTGCCAGCACAACCGGGGGAGGGCCTGGCTACACCTTC. Translation gives CASTTGGGPGYTF.

The chain employs TRBV20-1 and TRBJ2-1, with D possibly being TRBD2 (6 bases). The CDR3 covers 15 residues. Between the trimmed V and J ends, which lost 7 bases and 0 bases, there was a span of 16 bases. CDR1 is DFQATT, CDR2 SNEGSKA, per germline (reference sequence). CDR3 residues: CSVRGGVGSYNEQFF. The CDR3, as DNA: TGCAGTGTAAGAGGCGGGGTGGGCTCCTACAATGAGCAGTTCTTC.

This chain joins TRBV29-1 and TRBJ2-5, with no clear D. The CDR3 sequence is 13 residues long. The germline gives CDR1 SQVTM, CDR2 ANQGSEA. The V gene lost 7 bases and the J gene lost 11 bases, with 23 bases spanning the gap. Here the CDR3 DNA reads TGCAGCGCGACCCGCGGCAGTAACAATGAGCAGTACTTC. It specifies CSATRGSNNEQYF.

This clonotype was counted a few times. Germline and junction disagree at one end, which may indicate a read error. V gene TRBV7-2 combines with J gene TRBJ2-7; 9 bases fit TRBD1. CDR1 and CDR2 from the germline V gene are SGHTA and FQGNSA. The CDR3 spans 15 residues. CDR3 nucleotide sequence: TGTGTCAGCAGCTGGCTCCCGGGACAGGGTTACGAGCAGTACTTC. The encoded protein is CVSSWLPGQGYEQYF.

This clonotype was found a few times. The V gene is TRBV12-3 or TRBV12-4, the J gene TRBJ2-7; 9 nucleotides match TRBD1. This CDR3 comprises 16 residues. V dropped 6 bases and J dropped 3; count of bases not matched to a gene: 12. Here the CDR3 reads CASSGLPGQGVYEQYF. CDR3 bases: TGTGCCAGCAGCGGCCTCCCGGGACAGGGAGTCTACGAGCAGTACTTC.

On this clonotype itself: A much larger clonotype is one base distant, so this may be a read error. CDR3 region: CASSPGTSTYNERFF. In DNA form, the CDR3 reads TGTGCCAGCAGCCCGGGGACTAGCACCTACAATGAGCGGTTCTTC. The chain combines TRBV7-2 with TRBJ2-1; 9 bases are shared with TRBD2. Per germline, CDR1 SGHTA and CDR2 FQGNSA. The CDR3 runs to 15 residues. Filled out from reference TRBV7-2 and TRBJ2-1, the complete variable domain reads GAGVSQSPSNKVTEKGKDVELRCDPISGHTALYWYRQSLGQGLEFLIYFQGNSAPDKSGLPSDRFSAERTGGSVSTLTIQRTQQEDSAVYLCASSPGTSTYNERFFGPGTRLTVL.

The table lists this clonotype with a few counts. V and J are TRBV12-3 or TRBV12-4 and TRBJ2-5; 9 bases are shared with TRBD2. V lost 3 bases and J lost 4; bases outside the gene matches: 12. The CDR3 contains 17 residues. The CDR3 loop is CASSFAIGAGGPETQYF. CDR3 sequence (DNA): TGTGCCAGCAGTTTTGCAATCGGAGCGGGGGGTCCAGAGACCCAGTACTTC.

In this sample, this clonotype turned up many times. V and J are TRBV20-1 and TRBJ2-6; D is undetermined. This CDR3 comprises 14 residues. V shed 3 bases and J shed 0 bases, with 6 bases lying between them. Looked up from germline, CDR1 is DFQATT and CDR2 is SNEGSKA (reference sequence). The CDR3 is CSASDNSGANVLTF. The CDR3 nucleotides are TGCAGTGCTAGTGACAACTCTGGGGCCAACGTCCTGACTTTC.

With regard to this clonotype: This clone may be a read error of a much larger clone one base away. J is TRBJ2-6 and V is TRBV7-2; D is perhaps TRBD1 (6 bases). There are 15 residues in the CDR3. Germline lookup yields CDR1 SGHTA and CDR2 FQGNSA. This chain's CDR3 is CACSTDRSGANVLTF. The CDR3 bases are TGTGCCTGCAGCACCGACAGGTCCGGGGCCAACGTCCTGACTTTC.

The rearrangement joins TRBV3-1 to TRBJ2-1, with no clear D. The length of the CDR3 is 14 residues. Looked up from germline, CDR1 is LGHDT and CDR2 is YNNKEL (reference sequence). Trimming removed 0 bases at V and 12 bases at J, with 15 bases between. CDR3 DNA: TGTGCCAGCAGCCAAGATCTTCTCCCGGGCCGGCAGTTCTTC. Its protein is CASSQDLLPGRQFF.

CDR3 residues: CASRPGEDGYGYTF. CDR3 coding DNA: TGTGCCAGCAGGCCCGGAGAGGACGGCTATGGCTACACCTTC. J is TRBJ1-2 and V is TRBV6-5; D gene unclear. The CDR3 contains 14 residues. V was cut by 6 bases and J by 4 bases, with 15 bases left in between. CDR1 MNHEY and CDR2 SVGAGI come from the germline V gene.

In this sample, this clonotype turned up a few times. This CDR3 is CSVREPGQEGEQYF. In DNA, the CDR3 is TGCAGCGTGAGGGAGCCCGGACAGGAGGGCGAGCAGTACTTC. The chain joins TRBV29-1 to TRBJ2-7; possible D gene TRBD1, 7 bases. Germline CDR1 and CDR2: SQVTM and ANQGSEA. V dropped 6 bases and J dropped 6 bases, with 21 bases sitting between them. The CDR3 covers 14 residues.

This chain uses TRBV30 with TRBJ1-1, with a possible D match to TRBD1 (5 bases). Germline CDR1 reads GTSNPN; CDR2 reads SVGIG (reference sequence). This CDR3 has 14 residues. V dropped 0 bases and J dropped 0 bases, with 8 bases sitting between them. This chain's CDR3 is CAWSVGLMNTEAFF. Written as DNA, the CDR3 is TGTGCCTGGAGTGTGGGACTGATGAACACTGAAGCTTTCTTT.

This clonotype appeared a single time. V gene TRBV18 combines with J gene TRBJ1-2; D is unresolved. Germline lookup yields CDR1 KGHSH and CDR2 LQKENI. The CDR3 covers 13 residues. Trimming cost V 5 bases and J 4 bases, with 11 bases left between them. In DNA form, the CDR3 reads TGTGCCAGCTCAGCTAACCCGCCCTATGGCTACACCTTC. It yields the protein CASSANPPYGYTF.

The J gene is TRBJ1-1, the V gene TRBV6-2 or TRBV6-3, with D possibly matching TRBD1 (6 bases). The germline V gene encodes CDR1 MNHEY and CDR2 SVGEGT. V was trimmed by 7 bases and J by 7 bases, leaving 28 bases between them. The CDR3 is 17 residues long. The CDR3 coding sequence is TGTGCCAGCACTAAAGGGGGAGAGATTTGGTTCCCACATGAAGCTTTCTTT. Translating it yields CASTKGGEIWFPHEAFF.

Points on this clonotype: The junction departs from the called germline gene at one end, perhaps through a read error. CDR3 nucleotide sequence: TGTGCCCGCAGCTTAAATTCAGGGTTGGGGGCCAACGTCCTGACTTTC. Protein sequence: CARSLNSGLGANVLTF. The genes are TRBV11-3 and TRBJ2-6; tentatively, D is TRBD1 (5 bases). This CDR3 is 16 amino acids long. The germline CDR1 and CDR2 sequences are SGHNT and YENEEA.

The sample holds one count of this clonotype. Germline is not matched at one junction end, which may reflect a read error. This sequence joins TRBV3-1 and TRBJ1-2; D not resolved. This CDR3 contains 13 residues. Germline lookup yields CDR1 LGHDT and CDR2 YNNKEL (reference sequence). The CDR3 DNA is TGTGCCAGCACCTCAGGAGGGAACTACGGCTACACCTTC. The encoded protein is CASTSGGNYGYTF.

This clonotype was seen a handful of times. The rearrangement uses TRBV20-1 and TRBJ1-5; D might be TRBD1 (5 bases). This CDR3 has 14 residues. Germline CDR1 DFQATT, CDR2 SNEGSKA (reference sequence). Between the trimmed V and J ends, which lost 5 bases and 2 bases, there was a span of 13 bases. CDR3 nucleotides: TGCAGTGCTGTAGACAGCCTACGCAATCAGCCCCAGCATTTT. Amino acids: CSAVDSLRNQPQHF.

In this sample, this clonotype turned up a few times. The rearrangement uses TRBV5-6 and TRBJ1-2; TRBD1 might be the D (5 bases). CDR1 is SGHDT, CDR2 YYEEEE, per germline. Trimming took off 1 base at V and 7 bases at J, with 17 bases between the two ends. There are 15 residues in the CDR3. The CDR3 sequence is CASSLRDLNLGGYTF. CDR3 sequence (DNA): TGTGCCAGCAGCTTGAGGGACTTGAATTTGGGTGGCTACACCTTC.

The rearrangement joins TRBV18 to TRBJ1-4, with a possible D match to TRBD1 (5 bases). Trimming took 3 bases from V and 1 from J, leaving 15 bases between them. Germline loops: CDR1 KGHSH, CDR2 LQKENI. CDR3 length: 17 amino acids. CDR3 nucleotides: TGTGCCAGCTCACCCCTCGCACAAGGGGAAACTAATGAAAAACTGTTTTTT. It specifies CASSPLAQGETNEKLFF.

The chain employs TRBV11-1 and TRBJ2-5; TRBD2 agrees at 8 bases. CDR1 and CDR2 from the germline V gene are SGHAT and FQDESV (reference sequence). Germline trimming cut 4 bases from V and 5 bases from J; bases unmatched to any gene: 9. The CDR3 extends over 15 amino acids. CDR3 in DNA: TGTGCCAGCAGCTCTCCGGGACTAGGAGTGGAGACCCAGTACTTC. It codes for CASSSPGLGVETQYF.